This TCR beta chain was captured in a study of T cell changes during pregnancy in multiple sclerosis. The method was immunoSEQ multiplex PCR; TCRdb's version includes in-frame clones alone and lacks a portion of them. The sample holds roughly 60,000 clones, roughly 90% seen once. This CDR3 is built from 14 residues. Germline CDR1 MNHEY, CDR2 SMNVEV (reference sequence). V lost 5 bases to trimming and J lost 4 bases; unmatched junction nucleotides: 7. This clone was counted only a few times. V gene TRBV27 combines with J gene TRBJ1-1, with 7 nucleotides matching TRBD1. This receptor was obtained from a female donor with multiple sclerosis, enrolled in a pregnancy study. The input for sequencing was peripheral blood, taken before pregnancy. In nucleotides, the CDR3 is TGTGCCAGCAGTACCAGGGGGACGGTCACTGAAGCTTTCTTT. Encoded protein: CASSTRGTVTEAFF.